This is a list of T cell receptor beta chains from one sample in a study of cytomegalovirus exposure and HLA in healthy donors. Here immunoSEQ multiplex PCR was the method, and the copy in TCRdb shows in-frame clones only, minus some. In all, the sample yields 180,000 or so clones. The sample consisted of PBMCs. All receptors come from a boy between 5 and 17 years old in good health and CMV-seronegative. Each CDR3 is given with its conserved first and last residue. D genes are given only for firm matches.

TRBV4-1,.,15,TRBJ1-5,TGCGCCAGCAGCCAGTACCCAGGAAGCAATCAGCCCCAGCATTTT,CASSQYPGSNQPQHF
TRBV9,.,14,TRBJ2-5,TGTGCCAGCAGCGCCGGGGGTCGCCAAGAGACCCAGTACTTC,CASSAGGRQETQYF
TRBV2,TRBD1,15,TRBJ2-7,TGTGCCAGCAGTCCAGGGGGATCTAAGTCCTACGAGCAGTACTTC,CASSPGGSKSYEQYF
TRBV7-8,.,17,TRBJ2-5,TGTGCCAGCAGCTTAGCGGAGAGAACAGGGTACCAAGAGACCCAGTACTTC,CASSLAERTGYQETQYF
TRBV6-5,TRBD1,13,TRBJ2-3,TGTGCCAGCAGGACCGGGACAGCAGATACGCAGTATTTT,CASRTGTADTQYF
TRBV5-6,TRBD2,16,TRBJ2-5,TGTGCCAGCAGCTTCCAGACTAGCGGGGGGAAAGAGACCCAGTACTTC,CASSFQTSGGKETQYF
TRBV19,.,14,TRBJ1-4,TGTGCCAGTAGACCAAGGGACACAGAGGTAAAACTGTTTTTT,CASRPRDTEVKLFF
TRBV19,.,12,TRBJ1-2,TGTGCCAGTACCTGGGGGGACTATGGCTACACCTTC,CASTWGDYGYTF
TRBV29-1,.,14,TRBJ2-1,TGCAGCGCCGCCCGGGACTTCTCCTACAATGAGCAGTTCTTC,CSAARDFSYNEQFF
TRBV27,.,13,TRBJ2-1,TGTGCCAGCAGTTACCAACAGGGCAATGAGCAGTTCTTC,CASSYQQGNEQFF
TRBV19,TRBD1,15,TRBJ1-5,TGTGCCAGTAGTCGAACCGGACAGGGGGGACAGCCCCAGCATTTT,CASSRTGQGGQPQHF
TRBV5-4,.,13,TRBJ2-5,TGTGCCAGCAGCTTGGGACTAAAAGAGACCCAGTACTTC,CASSLGLKETQYF
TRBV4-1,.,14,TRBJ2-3,TGCGCCAGCAGGGCGGGGGCTAGCACAGATACGCAGTATTTT,CASRAGASTDTQYF
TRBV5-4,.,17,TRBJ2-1,TGTGCCAGCAGCTTGTCTGAGGGCACAGAACTACCAAGTGAGCAGTTCTTC,CASSLSEGTELPSEQFF
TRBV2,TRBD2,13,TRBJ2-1,TGTGCCAGCAGTGGGGAGGGAGGCAATGAGCAGTTCTTC,CASSGEGGNEQFF
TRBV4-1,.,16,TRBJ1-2,TGCGCCAGCAGCCAACGTCTAACAGGGCAGTTCTACGGCTACACCTTC,CASSQRLTGQFYGYTF
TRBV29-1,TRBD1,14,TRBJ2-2,TGCAGCGGGGGGACAGGCGGATTCACCGGGGAGCTGTTTTTT,CSGGTGGFTGELFF
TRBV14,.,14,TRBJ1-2,TGTGCCAGCAGCGATTTCCAGCGTTCCAATGGCTACACCTTC,CASSDFQRSNGYTF
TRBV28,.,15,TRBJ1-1,TGTGCCAGCAAATCAACGGGGGGACGAGGGACTGAAGCTTTCTTT,CASKSTGGRGTEAFF
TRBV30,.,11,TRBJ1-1,TGTGCCTGCAAAATGAACACTGAAGCTTTCTTT,CACKMNTEAFF
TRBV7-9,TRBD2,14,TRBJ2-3,TGTGCCATCTTAAGCGGGGGGATCGCAGATACGCAGTATTTT,CAILSGGIADTQYF
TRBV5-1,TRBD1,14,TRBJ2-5,TGCGCCAGCAGCTCCGGGACAGGGGCAGAGACCCAGTACTTC,CASSSGTGAETQYF
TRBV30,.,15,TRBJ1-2,TGTGCCTGGAGTGTGCGACAGTTAGGGGAAGTTGACTACACCTTC,CAWSVRQLGEVDYTF
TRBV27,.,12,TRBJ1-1,TGTGCCAGCAGCACACCAGGGGCTGAAGCTTTCTTT,CASSTPGAEAFF
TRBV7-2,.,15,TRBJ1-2,TGTGCCAGCAGCTTAGCGCGACAGACAAACTATGGCTACACCTTC,CASSLARQTNYGYTF
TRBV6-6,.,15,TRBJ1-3,TGTGCCAGCAGTTACCCGGACAGCTCTGGAAACACCATATATTTT,CASSYPDSSGNTIYF
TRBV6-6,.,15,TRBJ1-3,TGTGCCAGCAGTTGGCAGGCACCCAGGGGAAACACCATATATTTT,CASSWQAPRGNTIYF
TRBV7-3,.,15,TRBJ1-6,TGTGCCAGCAGCTTAACCACGCGTGCGGATTCACCCCTCCACTTT,CASSLTTRADSPLHF
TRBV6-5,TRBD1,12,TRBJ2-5,TGTGCCAGCAGCCCTACAGGGGGTGCCCAGTACTTC,CASSPTGGAQYF
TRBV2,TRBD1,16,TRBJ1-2,TGTGCCAGCAGCCCGACCGTGACAGGGTCTAACTATGGCTACACCTTC,CASSPTVTGSNYGYTF
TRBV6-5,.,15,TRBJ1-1,TGTGCCAGCCATCCACTCGGGGGGAAGGACACTGAAGCTTTCTTT,CASHPLGGKDTEAFF
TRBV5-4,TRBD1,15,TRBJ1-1,TGTGCCAGCAGCGGATGGACAGGGGGCCAGACTGAAGCTTTCTTT,CASSGWTGGQTEAFF
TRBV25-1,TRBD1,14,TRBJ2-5,TGTGCCAGCACGTGGACAGGGGCAAAAGAGACCCAGTACTTC,CASTWTGAKETQYF
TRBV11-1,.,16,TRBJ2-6,TGTGCCAGCAGCTTTTATGGGGCTGGTGGGGCCAACGTCCTGACTTTC,CASSFYGAGGANVLTF
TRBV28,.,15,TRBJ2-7,TGTGCCAGCAGTTTGATTGCCGGGACAAAATACGAGCAGTACTTC,CASSLIAGTKYEQYF
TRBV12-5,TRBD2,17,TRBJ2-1,TGTGCTAGTGGTTTGGCGGGACTAGCGGGGGCGGGGAATGAGCAGTTCTTC,CASGLAGLAGAGNEQFF
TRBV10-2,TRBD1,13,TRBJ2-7,TGCGCCAGCGGCGGGACAGGGGGTTACGAGCAGTACTTC,CASGGTGGYEQYF
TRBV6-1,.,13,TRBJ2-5,TGTGCCAGCAGTGCCCACAGTCAGGAGACCCAGTACTTC,CASSAHSQETQYF
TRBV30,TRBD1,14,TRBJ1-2,TGTGCCTGGATCCTACCGAGACAGGGAAATGGCTACACCTTC,CAWILPRQGNGYTF
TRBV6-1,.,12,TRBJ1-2,TGTGCCAGCAGTGCCGACAGCTATGGCTACACCTTC,CASSADSYGYTF
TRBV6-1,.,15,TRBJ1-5,TGTGCCAGCAGTGTAGTCAGGGTTAGCAATCAGCCCCAGCATTTT,CASSVVRVSNQPQHF
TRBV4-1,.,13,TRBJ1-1,TGCGCCAGCGGGGGGGGGCTGGGGACTGAAGCTTTCTTT,CASGGGLGTEAFF
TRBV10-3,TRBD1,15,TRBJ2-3,TGTGCCATCAGTGAGCCGGGACAGGGACCAGATACGCAGTATTTT,CAISEPGQGPDTQYF
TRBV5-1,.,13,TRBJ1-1,TGCGCCAGCAGCCGAGATTTGAACACTGAAGCTTTCTTT,CASSRDLNTEAFF
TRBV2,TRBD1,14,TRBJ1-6,TGTGCCAGCAGTGCAGACAGGGGGAATTCACCCCTCCACTTT,CASSADRGNSPLHF
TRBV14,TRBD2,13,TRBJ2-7,TGTGCCAGCAGCCAGCGGGGGGCCTACGAGCAGTACTTC,CASSQRGAYEQYF
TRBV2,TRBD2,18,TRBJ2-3,TGTGCCAGCAGTGGGTTCGCTAGCGGGGCTCTTAGCACAGATACGCAGTATTTT,CASSGFASGALSTDTQYF